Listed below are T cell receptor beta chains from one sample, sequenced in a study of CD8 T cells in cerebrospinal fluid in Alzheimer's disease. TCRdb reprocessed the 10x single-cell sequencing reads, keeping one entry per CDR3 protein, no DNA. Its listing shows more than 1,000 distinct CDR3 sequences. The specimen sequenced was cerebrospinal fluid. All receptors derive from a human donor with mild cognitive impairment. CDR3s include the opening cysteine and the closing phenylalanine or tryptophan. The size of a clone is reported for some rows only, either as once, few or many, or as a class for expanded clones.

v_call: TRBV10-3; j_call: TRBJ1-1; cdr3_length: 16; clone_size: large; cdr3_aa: CAISETAARLNTEAFF
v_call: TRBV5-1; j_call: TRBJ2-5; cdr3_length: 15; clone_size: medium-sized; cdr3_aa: CASRPGGFGAETQYF
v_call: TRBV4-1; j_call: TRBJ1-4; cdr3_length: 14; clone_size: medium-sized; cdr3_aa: CASSQWDRDEKLFF
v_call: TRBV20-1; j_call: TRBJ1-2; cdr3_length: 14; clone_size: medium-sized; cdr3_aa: CSASGGARDYGYTF
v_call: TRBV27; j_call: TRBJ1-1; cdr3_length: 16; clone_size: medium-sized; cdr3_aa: CASSKGPTGVNTEAFF
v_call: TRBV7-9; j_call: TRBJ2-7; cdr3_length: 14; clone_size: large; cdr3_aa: CASRGRAGSLEQYF
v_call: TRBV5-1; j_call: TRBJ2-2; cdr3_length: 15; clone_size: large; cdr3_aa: CASSSGGANTGELFF
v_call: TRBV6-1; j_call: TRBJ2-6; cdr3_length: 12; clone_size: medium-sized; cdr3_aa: CASRLGRNVLTF
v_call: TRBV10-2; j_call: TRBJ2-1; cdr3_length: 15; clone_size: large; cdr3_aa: CASSTGTSGGDEQFF
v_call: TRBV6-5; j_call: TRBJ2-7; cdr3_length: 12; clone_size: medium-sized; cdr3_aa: CASKRGLYEQYF
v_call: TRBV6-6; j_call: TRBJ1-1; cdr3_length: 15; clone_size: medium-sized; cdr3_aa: CASNGPRQAGTEAFF
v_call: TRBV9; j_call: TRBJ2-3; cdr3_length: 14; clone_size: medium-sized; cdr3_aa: CASSGNQDTDTQYF
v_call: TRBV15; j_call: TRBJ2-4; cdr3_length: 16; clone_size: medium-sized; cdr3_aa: CATSPLLDNAKNIQYF
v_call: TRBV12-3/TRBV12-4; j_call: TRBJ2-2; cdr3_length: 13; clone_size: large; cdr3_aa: CASSLLPGGELFF
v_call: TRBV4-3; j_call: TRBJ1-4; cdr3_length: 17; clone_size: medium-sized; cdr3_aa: CASSRKDGWATNEKLFF
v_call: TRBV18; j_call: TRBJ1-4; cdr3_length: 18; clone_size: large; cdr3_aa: CASSPDDEYFATNEKLFF
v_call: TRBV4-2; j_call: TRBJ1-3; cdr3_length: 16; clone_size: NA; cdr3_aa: CASSQDEGASGNTIYF
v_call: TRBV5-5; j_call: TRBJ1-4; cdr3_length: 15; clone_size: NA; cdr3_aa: CASSLGQGTSEKLFF
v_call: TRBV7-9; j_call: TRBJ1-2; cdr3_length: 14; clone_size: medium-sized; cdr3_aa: CASSSDRGAYGYTF
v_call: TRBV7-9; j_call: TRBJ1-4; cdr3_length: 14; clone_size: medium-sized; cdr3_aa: CASSFGTVNEKLFF
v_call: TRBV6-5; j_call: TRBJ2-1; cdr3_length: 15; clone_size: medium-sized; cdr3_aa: CASRSGGSAYNEQFF
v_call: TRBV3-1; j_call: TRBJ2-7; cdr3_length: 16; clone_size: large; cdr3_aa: CASSQARTARTYEQYF
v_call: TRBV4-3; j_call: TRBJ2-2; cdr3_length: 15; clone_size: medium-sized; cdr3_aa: CASSPGQVNTGELFF
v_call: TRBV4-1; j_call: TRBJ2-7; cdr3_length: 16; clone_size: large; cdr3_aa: CASSSRLAGGTYEQYF
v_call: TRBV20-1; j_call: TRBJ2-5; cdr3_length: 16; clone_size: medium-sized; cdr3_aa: CSAGIASGGAQETQYF
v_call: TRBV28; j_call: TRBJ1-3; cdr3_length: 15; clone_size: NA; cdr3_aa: CASSLPAILRNTIYF
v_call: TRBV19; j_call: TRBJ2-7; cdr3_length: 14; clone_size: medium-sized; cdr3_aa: CASSPHGTIYEQYF
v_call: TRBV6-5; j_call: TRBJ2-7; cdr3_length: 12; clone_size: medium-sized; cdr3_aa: CASRSRALEQYF
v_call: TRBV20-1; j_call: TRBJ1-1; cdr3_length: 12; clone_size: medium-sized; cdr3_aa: CSAADGNGEAFF
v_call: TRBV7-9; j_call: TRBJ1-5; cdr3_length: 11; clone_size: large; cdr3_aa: CASSPDQPQHF
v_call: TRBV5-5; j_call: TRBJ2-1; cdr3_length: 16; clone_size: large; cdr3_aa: CASSLGLASSYNEQFF
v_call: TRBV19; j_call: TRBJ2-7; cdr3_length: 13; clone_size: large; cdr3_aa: CASSLGLADEQYF
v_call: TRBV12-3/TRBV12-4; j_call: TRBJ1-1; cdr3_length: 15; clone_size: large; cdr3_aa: CASSLEEQGRSGAFF
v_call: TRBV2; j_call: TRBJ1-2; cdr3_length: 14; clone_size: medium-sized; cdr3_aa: CASSVHAGNYGYTF
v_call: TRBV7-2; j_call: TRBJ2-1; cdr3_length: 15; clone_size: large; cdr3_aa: CASSSDFLPYNEQFF
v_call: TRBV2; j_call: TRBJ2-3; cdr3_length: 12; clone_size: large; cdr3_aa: CASRPLANTQYF
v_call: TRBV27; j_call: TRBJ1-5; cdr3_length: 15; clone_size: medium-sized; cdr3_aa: CASSGTGTVLQPQHF
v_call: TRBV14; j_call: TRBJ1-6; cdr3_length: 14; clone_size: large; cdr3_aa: CASSQQVYNSPLHF
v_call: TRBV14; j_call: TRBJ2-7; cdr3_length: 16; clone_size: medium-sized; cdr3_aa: CASANVRGEGSYEQYF
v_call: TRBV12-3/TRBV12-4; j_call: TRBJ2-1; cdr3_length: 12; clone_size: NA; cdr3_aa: CASSLASGEQFF
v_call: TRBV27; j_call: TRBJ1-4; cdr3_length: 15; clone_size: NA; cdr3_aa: CASSPKRVENEKLFF
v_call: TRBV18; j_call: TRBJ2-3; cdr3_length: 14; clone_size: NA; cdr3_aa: CASSWAGDTDTQYF
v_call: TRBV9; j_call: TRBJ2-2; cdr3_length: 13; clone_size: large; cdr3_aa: CASSGGQTGELFF
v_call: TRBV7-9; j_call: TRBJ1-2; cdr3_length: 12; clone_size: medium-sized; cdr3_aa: CASSLIGVGYTF
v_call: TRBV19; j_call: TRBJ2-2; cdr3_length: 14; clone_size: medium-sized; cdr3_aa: CATRQGANTGELFF
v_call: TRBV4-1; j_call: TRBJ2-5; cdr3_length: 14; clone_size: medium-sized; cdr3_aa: CASSQSGGRETQYF
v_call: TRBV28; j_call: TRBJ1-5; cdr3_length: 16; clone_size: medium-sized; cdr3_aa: CASSPLRGRVVQPQHF
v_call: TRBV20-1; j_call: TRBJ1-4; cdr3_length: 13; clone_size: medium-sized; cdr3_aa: CSANQATNEKLFF
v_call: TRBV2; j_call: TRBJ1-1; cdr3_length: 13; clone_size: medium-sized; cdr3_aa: CASSTRHNTEAFF
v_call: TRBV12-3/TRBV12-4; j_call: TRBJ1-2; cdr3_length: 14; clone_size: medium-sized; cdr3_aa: CASSIQGELDGYTF
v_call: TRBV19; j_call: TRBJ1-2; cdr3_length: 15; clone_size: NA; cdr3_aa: CASSSPGTVNYGYTF
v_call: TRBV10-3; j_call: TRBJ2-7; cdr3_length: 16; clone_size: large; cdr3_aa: CAISDARTRFSYEQYF
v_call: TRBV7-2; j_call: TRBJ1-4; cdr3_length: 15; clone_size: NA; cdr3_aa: CASSLTRVLNEKLFF
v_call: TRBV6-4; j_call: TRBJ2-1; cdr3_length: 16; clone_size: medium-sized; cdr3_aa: CASSPELAGGSNEQFF
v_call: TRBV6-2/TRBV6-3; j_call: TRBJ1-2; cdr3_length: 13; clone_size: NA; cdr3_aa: CASSYSSRDGYTF